The 9 T cell receptor beta chains below were found in one sample sequenced in a study of identical twins. Each CDR3 protein is one row after TCRdb ran MiXCR on the 5' RACE reads. The profile covers 350,000 or so distinct CDR3 sequences, with 12% appearing a single time and approximately 7.9% taken by the ten largest. These sequences were also reported in another study, on yellow fever vaccine responses in identical twins.

Sequencing was performed on CD8+ T cells sorted from blood. Source of these receptors: a woman aged 18 to 35 in good health.

As DNA, the CDR3 is TGCAGTGCTACTAAGCCGGCCACACAAGAGGAAACAACTAATGAAAAACTGTTTTTT. Its translation is CSATKPATQEETTNEKLFF. The chain couples TRBV20-1 to TRBJ1-4; unclear D gene. Germline V lookup: CDR1 DFQATT, CDR2 SNEGSKA (reference sequence). The CDR3 length is 19 residues. V was cut by 4 bases and J by 0 bases, with 24 bases left in between.

This chain links TRBV11-2 with TRBJ2-3; D is perhaps TRBD2 (5 bases). V was trimmed by 2 bases and J by 5 bases, leaving 20 bases between them. The CDR3 totals 17 residues. Germline V gene data show CDR1 as SGHAT and CDR2 as FQNNGV. The CDR3 DNA reads TGTGCCAGCAGCTTATTTCTAGCATTCGGGTCGGGAGATACGCAGTATTTT. Its protein product is CASSLFLAFGSGDTQYF.

The chain joins TRBV29-1 to TRBJ2-5, with a weak D call TRBD2 (5 bases). CDR3 size: 22 residues. Trimming stripped 0 bases from V and 4 bases from J, with 36 bases between. CDR1 and CDR2 (germline): SQVTM, ANQGSEA. The CDR3, as DNA: TGCAGCGTTGAAGATCCCGACTCCGGCCGTACACGGGGTTTTTATCTGATAGAGACCCAGTACTTC. Amino acids: CSVEDPDSGRTRGFYLIETQYF.

This clonotype was seen a handful of times. The rearrangement uses TRBV2 and TRBJ2-3; TRBD2 matches 8 bases. Germline lookup yields CDR1 SNHLY and CDR2 FYNNEI. V shed 2 bases and J 5 bases; nucleotides not matched to a gene: 0. The CDR3 spans 13 residues. The CDR3 loop reads CASSELAGDTQYF. The CDR3 region has the DNA TGTGCCAGCAGTGAACTAGCGGGAGATACGCAGTATTTT. Full variable domain (remainder filled in from reference TRBV2 and TRBJ2-3): EPEVTQTPSHQVTQMGQEVILRCVPISNHLYFYWYRQILGQKVEFLVSFYNNEISEKSEIFDDQFSVERPDGSNFTLKIRSTKLEDSAMYFCASSELAGDTQYFGPGTRLTVL.

The gene calls are TRBV16 and TRBJ2-3; 7 nucleotides line up with TRBD2. CDR3 length: 15 residues. Germline V gene lookup returns CDR1 KGHSY and CDR2 FQNENV. Trimming removed 2 bases from V and 4 bases from J; junction bases left unmatched: 6. CDR3 residues: CASSQPAGSSDTQYF. CDR3 nucleotides: TGTGCCAGCAGCCAACCAGCGGGATCGTCAGATACGCAGTATTTT.

The sample holds a few counts of this clonotype. This chain connects TRBV11-1 to TRBJ2-3, with TRBD2 matching 11 bases. Trimming at V came to 5 bases and at J to 2 bases, leaving 9 bases not matched to a gene. This CDR3 spans 17 amino acids. Per germline, CDR1 SGHAT and CDR2 FQDESV (reference sequence). CDR3 residues: CASSLRLAGLYTDTQYF. CDR3 sequence (DNA): TGTGCCAGCAGCCTAAGACTAGCGGGGCTATACACAGATACGCAGTATTTT.

V gene TRBV29-1 combines with J gene TRBJ2-1, with 8 bases lining up with TRBD2. Unmatched junction bases numbered 10, after V lost 4 bases and J lost 5 bases. The CDR3 has 15 amino acids. Germline V gene sequence: CDR1 SQVTM, CDR2 ANQGSEA. The CDR3 here is CSVGAGGLPDNEQFF. The DNA of the CDR3 is TGCAGCGTTGGCGCGGGAGGCCTCCCCGACAATGAGCAGTTCTTC.

The gene calls are TRBV7-6 and TRBJ2-1; 7 nucleotides match TRBD1. Germline V gives CDR1 SGHVS, CDR2 FNYEAQ. Trimming at V came to 0 bases and at J to 3 bases, leaving 5 bases not matched to a gene. The CDR3 has 16 amino acids. The CDR3 coding sequence is TGTGCCAGCAGCTTAGCGCAGACAGGGATCTACAATGAGCAGTTCTTC. Residues: CASSLAQTGIYNEQFF.

This clonotype has a handful of counts. The genes are TRBV27 and TRBJ2-3; no clear D. V shed 6 bases and J shed 6 bases, with 13 bases lying between them. CDR3 size: 13 residues. Germline V gene lookup returns CDR1 MNHEY and CDR2 SMNVEV (reference sequence). CDR3 nucleotide sequence: TGTGCCAGCAGCCCCTCGGGCGCGGATACGCAGTATTTT. Translated, it gives CASSPSGADTQYF.